This T cell receptor (beta chain) was obtained from a study of blood T cell repertoires in COVID-19. How the authors handled the data: Amplification of reference gene primers was used by the study to estimate nucleated cell counts. Profiling relied on immunoSEQ multiplex PCR, and the TCRdb table lists in-frame clones only, not all of them. That table supplies the V and J calls and clone size; D and trimming were determined from the DNA. The sample contains over 110,000 clones, approximately 81% of which appear only once. The germline V gene encodes CDR1 SGHTA and CDR2 FQGNSA. The CDR3 sequence is 15 residues long. Comment on this clone: The junction departs from the called germline gene at one end, perhaps through a read error.

The TCR sequence derives from a human donor in a cohort sampled during active COVID-19. Sequenced sample: peripheral blood. The rearrangement uses TRBV7-2 and TRBJ2-2; TRBD1 matches 11 bases. In DNA form, the CDR3 reads TGTGCCAGCAGATTAGGACAGGGGGCAACCGGGGAGCTGTTTTTT. This sequence encodes CASRLGQGATGELFF.